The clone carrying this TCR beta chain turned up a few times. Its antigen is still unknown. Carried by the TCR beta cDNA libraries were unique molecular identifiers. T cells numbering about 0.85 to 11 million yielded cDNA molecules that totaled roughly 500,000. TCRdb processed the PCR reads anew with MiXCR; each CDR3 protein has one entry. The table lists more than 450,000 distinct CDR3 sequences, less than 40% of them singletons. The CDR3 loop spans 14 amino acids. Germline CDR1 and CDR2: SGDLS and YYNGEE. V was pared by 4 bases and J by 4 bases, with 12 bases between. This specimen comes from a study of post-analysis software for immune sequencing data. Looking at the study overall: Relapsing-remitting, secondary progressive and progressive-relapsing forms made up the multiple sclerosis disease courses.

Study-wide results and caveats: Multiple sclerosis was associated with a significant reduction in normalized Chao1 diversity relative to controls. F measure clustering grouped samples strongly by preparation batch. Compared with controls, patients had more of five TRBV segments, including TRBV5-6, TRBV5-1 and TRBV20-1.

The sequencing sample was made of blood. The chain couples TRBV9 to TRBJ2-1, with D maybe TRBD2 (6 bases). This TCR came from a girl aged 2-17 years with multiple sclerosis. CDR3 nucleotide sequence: TGTGCCAGCAGCATACATAGCGGTTACAATGAGCAGTTCTTC. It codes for CASSIHSGYNEQFF.